These 14 T cell receptor beta chains came from one sample sequenced in a study of OX40 agonist ivuxolimab in advanced cancers. Libraries were prepared by immunoSEQ multiplex PCR; TCRdb keeps only in-frame clonotypes and omits some of them. The sample lists about 81,000 clones, approximately 90% occurring once. Sequencing was performed on CD4+ or CD8+ T cells sorted from blood, taken in a trial of the OX40 agonist ivuxolimab. The receptors here all came from an adult with an advanced solid tumor such as melanoma, head and neck, liver or kidney cancer.

The chain links TRBV6-1 to TRBJ2-1; tentative D call: TRBD1 (6 bases). The ends were cut back, 7 bases at V and 13 bases at J, with 23 bases in the middle. The V gene's germline CDR1 is MNHNS and CDR2 SASEGT. This CDR3 is built from 14 residues. Here the CDR3 reads CASTTEGGRDIQFF. As DNA, the CDR3 is TGTGCCAGCACTACAGAAGGGGGTCGGGACATTCAGTTCTTC.

The V call is TRBV5-6, the J call TRBJ2-5; TRBD1 matches at 12 bases. With V trimmed by 9 bases and J by 5 bases, 17 bases remained unmatched. CDR1 is SGHDT, CDR2 YYEEEE, per germline. The CDR3 runs to 17 residues. The CDR3 protein is CATQYRDRGRRRETQYF. The CDR3, as DNA: TGTGCCACCCAATACCGGGACAGGGGGCGAAGGAGGGAGACCCAGTACTTC.

V gene TRBV9 combines with J gene TRBJ1-4; perhaps TRBD1 as D (5 bases). Looked up from germline, CDR1 is SGDLS and CDR2 is YYNGEE. Trimming cost V 3 bases and J 7 bases, with 16 bases left between them. The CDR3 has 15 amino acids. CDR3 sequence (DNA): TGTGCCAGCAGCGGCAGGGAGGGACCGGTTGAAAAACTGTTTTTT. It yields the protein CASSGREGPVEKLFF. The full variable domain, in which reference TRBV9 and TRBJ1-4 provide the parts outside the CDR3, is DSGVTQTPKHLITATGQRVTLRCSPRSGDLSVYWYQQSLDQGLQFLIQYYNGEERAKGNILERFSAQQFPDLHSELNLSSLELGDSALYFCASSGREGPVEKLFFGSGTQLSVL.

Remarks on this clone: The sample has other DNA sequences that encode this CDR3 too. The genes are TRBV5-4 and TRBJ1-2; D is unresolved. Deletions cut 4 bases from V and 5 bases from J, with 9 bases between. Germline V gene sequence: CDR1 SGHNT, CDR2 YYREEE (reference sequence). The CDR3 spans 12 residues. The CDR3 spells CASSLDRYGYTF. The CDR3 region has the DNA TGTGCCAGCAGCCTCGACCGATATGGCTACACCTTC.

The chain couples TRBV7-2 to TRBJ1-4, with D possibly being TRBD1 (5 bases). The V end was cut by 4 bases, the J end by 0 bases, with 9 bases between. The CDR3 sequence is 15 residues long. Germline lookup yields CDR1 SGHTA and CDR2 FQGNSA. The DNA of the CDR3 is TGTGCCAGCAGCTCCGACAGTTCAACTAATGAAAAACTGTTTTTT. It specifies CASSSDSSTNEKLFF.

This clone was observed a handful of times. This chain links TRBV5-1 with TRBJ1-2; TRBD1 is a possible D gene (6 bases). The CDR3 runs 14 residues. The V end was cut by 0 bases, the J end by 1 base, with 7 bases between. Germline assignment: CDR1 SGHRS and CDR2 YFSETQ. The CDR3: CASSLGTVNYGYTF. CDR3 in DNA: TGCGCCAGCAGCTTGGGGACAGTTAACTATGGCTACACCTTC.

The genes are TRBV5-1 and TRBJ2-1; D may be TRBD2 (7 bases). Germline-derived CDR1 and CDR2 are SGHRS and YFSETQ. V was cut by 3 bases and J by 3 bases, with 13 bases left in between. This CDR3 has 15 residues. CDR3 loop: CASSSGGGGYNEQFF. The CDR3, as DNA: TGCGCCAGCAGCTCGGGGGGCGGGGGCTACAATGAGCAGTTCTTC.

This clone has only a few counts. The chain carries TRBV10-3 and TRBJ1-2, with TRBD1 as a possible D gene (5 bases). Looked up from germline, CDR1 is ENHRY and CDR2 is SYGVKD. The length of the CDR3 is 16 residues. The ends were cut back, 3 bases at V and 4 bases at J, with 18 bases in the middle. The DNA of the CDR3 is TGTGCCATCAGTGATTCGGGAAAGGGGTTTTCCTATGGCTACACCTTC. Translated, it gives CAISDSGKGFSYGYTF.

As regards this clone: Other DNA sequences in this specimen translate into the identical CDR3. V gene TRBV9 combines with J gene TRBJ2-2; D is undetermined. The CDR3 is made up of 12 amino acids. Deletions cut 7 bases from V and 2 bases from J, with 6 bases between. The germline V gene encodes CDR1 SGDLS and CDR2 YYNGEE. Here the CDR3 reads CASGLNTGELFF. CDR3 coding DNA: TGTGCCAGCGGATTAAACACCGGGGAGCTGTTTTTT.

The chain is built from TRBV10-1 and TRBJ2-1, with D possibly being TRBD2 (7 bases). The CDR3 covers 16 residues. The V and J ends lost 3 bases and 7 bases respectively, with 19 bases between them. Looked up from germline, CDR1 is WNHNN and CDR2 is SYGVQD (reference sequence). The CDR3: CASSDQLGGPRNEQFF. The CDR3 nucleotides read TGCGCCAGCAGTGATCAGTTGGGGGGGCCCCGAAATGAGCAGTTCTTC.

The chain has TRBV6-1 and TRBJ1-2; D is uncertain. The CDR3 is made up of 15 amino acids. Germline-derived CDR1 and CDR2 are MNHNS and SASEGT. Trimming removed 1 base at V and 8 bases at J, with 17 bases between. The CDR3, as DNA: TGTGCCAGCAGTGAAGATTCTGGGAGGAGTTTCGGCTACACCTTC. The encoded protein is CASSEDSGRSFGYTF.

This clone was counted between two and nine times. CDR3: CASSLMGQTNTEAFF. DNA of the CDR3: TGTGCCAGCAGCTTAATGGGACAGACGAACACTGAAGCTTTCTTT. The chain is built from TRBV7-9 and TRBJ1-1; TRBD1 matches at 7 bases. V was pared by 2 bases and J by 1 base, with 4 bases of the junction left unmatched. This CDR3 has 15 residues. Germline loops: CDR1 SEHNR, CDR2 FQNEAQ (reference sequence).

The chain has TRBV10-3 and TRBJ2-7, with 11 bases aligning to TRBD2. CDR3 length: 14 residues. V lost 11 bases, J lost 1 base, and 7 bases stayed unmatched. CDR1 ENHRY and CDR2 SYGVKD come from the germline V gene. CDR3 in amino acids: CAVRGLAASYEQYF. The CDR3 coding sequence is TGTGCCGTTCGGGGACTAGCGGCTTCCTACGAGCAGTACTTC.

The V and J genes are TRBV10-3 and TRBJ1-2; a possible D gene is TRBD1 (5 bases). CDR3 length: 16 amino acids. Deletions cut 2 bases from V and 4 bases from J, with 17 bases between. Germline CDR1 and CDR2: ENHRY and SYGVKD. The CDR3 protein is CAISEGYPGRSYGYTF. The CDR3 DNA reads as TGTGCCATCAGTGAGGGGTATCCGGGACGGTCCTATGGCTACACCTTC.